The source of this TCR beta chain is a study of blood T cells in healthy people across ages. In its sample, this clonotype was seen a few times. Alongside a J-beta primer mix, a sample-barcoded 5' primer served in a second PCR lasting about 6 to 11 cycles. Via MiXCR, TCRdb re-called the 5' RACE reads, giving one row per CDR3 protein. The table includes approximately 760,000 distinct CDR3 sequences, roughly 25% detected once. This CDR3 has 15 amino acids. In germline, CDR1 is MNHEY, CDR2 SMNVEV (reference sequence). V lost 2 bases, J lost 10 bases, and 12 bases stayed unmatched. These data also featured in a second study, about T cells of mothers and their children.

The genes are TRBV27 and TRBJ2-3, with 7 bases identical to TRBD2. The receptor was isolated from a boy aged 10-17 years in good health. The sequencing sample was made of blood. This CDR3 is CASSLALVSAGAQYF. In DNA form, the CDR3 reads TGTGCCAGCAGTTTAGCTTTGGTATCGGCGGGAGCGCAGTATTTT.